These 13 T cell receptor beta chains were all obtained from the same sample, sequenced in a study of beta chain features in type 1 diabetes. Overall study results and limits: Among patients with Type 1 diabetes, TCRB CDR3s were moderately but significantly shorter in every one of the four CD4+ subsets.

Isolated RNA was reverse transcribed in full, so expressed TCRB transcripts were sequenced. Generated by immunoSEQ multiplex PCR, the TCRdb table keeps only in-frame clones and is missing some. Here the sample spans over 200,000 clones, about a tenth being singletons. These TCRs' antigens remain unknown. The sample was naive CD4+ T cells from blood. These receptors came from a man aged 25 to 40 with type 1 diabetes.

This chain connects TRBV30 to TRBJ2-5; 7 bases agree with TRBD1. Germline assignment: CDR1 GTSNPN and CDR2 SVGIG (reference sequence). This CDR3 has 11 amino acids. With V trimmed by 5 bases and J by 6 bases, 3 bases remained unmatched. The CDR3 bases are TGTGCCTGGTACAGGGGCCAGACCCAGTACTTC. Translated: CAWYRGQTQYF.

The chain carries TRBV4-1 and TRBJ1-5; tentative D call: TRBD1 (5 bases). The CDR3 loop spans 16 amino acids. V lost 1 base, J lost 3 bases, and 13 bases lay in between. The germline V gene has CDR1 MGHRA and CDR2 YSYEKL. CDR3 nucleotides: TGCGCCAGCAGCCAAGGGGAGGGGTTGGTCAATCAGCCCCAGCATTTT. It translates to CASSQGEGLVNQPQHF.

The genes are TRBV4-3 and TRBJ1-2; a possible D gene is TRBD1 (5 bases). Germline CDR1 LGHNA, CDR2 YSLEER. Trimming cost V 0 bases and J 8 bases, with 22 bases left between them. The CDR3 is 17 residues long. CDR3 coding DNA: TGCGCCAGCAGCCAAGATCGGAGCGCAGGGCTTATGGGAGGCTACACCTTC. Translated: CASSQDRSAGLMGGYTF.

The CDR3 nucleotides read TGTGCCAGTAGTATCGGACAGACCACCGAGCAGTTCTTC. Its protein is CASSIGQTTEQFF. The chain joins TRBV19 to TRBJ2-1, with D maybe TRBD1 (6 bases). Trimming pared 3 bases from V and 10 bases from J, leaving 13 bases between. The CDR3 contains 13 residues. Germline V gene lookup returns CDR1 LNHDA and CDR2 SQIVND (reference sequence). The complete variable domain, with remaining parts taken from reference TRBV19 and TRBJ2-1, reads DGGITQSPKYLFRKEGQNVTLSCEQNLNHDAMYWYRQDPGQGLRLIYYSQIVNDFQKGDIAEGYSVSREKKESFPLTVTSAQKNPTAFYLCASSIGQTTEQFFGPGTRLTVL.

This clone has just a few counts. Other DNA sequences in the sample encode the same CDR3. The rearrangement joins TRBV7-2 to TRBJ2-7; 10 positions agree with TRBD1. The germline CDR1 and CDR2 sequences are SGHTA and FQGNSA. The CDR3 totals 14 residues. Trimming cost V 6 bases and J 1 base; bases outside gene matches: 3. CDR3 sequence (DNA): TGTGCCAGCAGTAGGGACAGGGGTTCCTACGAGCAGTACTTC. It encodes CASSRDRGSYEQYF. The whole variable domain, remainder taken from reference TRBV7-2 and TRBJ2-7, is GAGVSQSPSNKVTEKGKDVELRCDPISGHTALYWYRQSLGQGLEFLIYFQGNSAPDKSGLPSDRFSAERTGGSVSTLTIQRTQQEDSAVYLCASSRDRGSYEQYFGPGTRLTVT.

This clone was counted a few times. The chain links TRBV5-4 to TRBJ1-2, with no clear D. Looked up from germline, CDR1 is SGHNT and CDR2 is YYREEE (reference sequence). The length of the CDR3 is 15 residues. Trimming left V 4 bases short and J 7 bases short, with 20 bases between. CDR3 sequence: CASSPLKRAGGGYTF. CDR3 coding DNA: TGTGCCAGCAGCCCCTTGAAGAGGGCAGGCGGTGGCTACACCTTC.

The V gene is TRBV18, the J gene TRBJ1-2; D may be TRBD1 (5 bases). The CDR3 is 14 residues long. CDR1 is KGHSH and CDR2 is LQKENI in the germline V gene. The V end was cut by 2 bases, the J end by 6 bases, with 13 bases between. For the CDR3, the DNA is TGTGCCAGCTCACCATCAGGGCAGGGCCATGGCTACACCTTC. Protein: CASSPSGQGHGYTF.

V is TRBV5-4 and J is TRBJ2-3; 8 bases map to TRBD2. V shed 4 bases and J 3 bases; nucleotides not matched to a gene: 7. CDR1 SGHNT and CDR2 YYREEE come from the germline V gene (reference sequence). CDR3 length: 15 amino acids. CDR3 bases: TGTGCCAGCAGCGTAGCGGGGATTCGAACAGATACGCAGTATTTT. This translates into CASSVAGIRTDTQYF.

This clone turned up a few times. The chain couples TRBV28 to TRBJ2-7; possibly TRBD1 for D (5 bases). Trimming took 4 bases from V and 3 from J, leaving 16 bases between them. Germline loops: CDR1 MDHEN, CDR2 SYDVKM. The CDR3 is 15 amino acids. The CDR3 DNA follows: TGTGCCAGCAGTTCCTTCAGCAGGGCAGGCTACGAGCAGTACTTC. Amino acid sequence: CASSSFSRAGYEQYF.

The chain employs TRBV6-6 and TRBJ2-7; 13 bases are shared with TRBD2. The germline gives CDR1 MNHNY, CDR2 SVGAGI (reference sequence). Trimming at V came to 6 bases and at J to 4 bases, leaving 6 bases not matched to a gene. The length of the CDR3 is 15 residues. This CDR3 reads CASSLGTSGMYEQYF. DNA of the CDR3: TGTGCCAGCAGCCTCGGGACTAGCGGGATGTACGAGCAGTACTTC.

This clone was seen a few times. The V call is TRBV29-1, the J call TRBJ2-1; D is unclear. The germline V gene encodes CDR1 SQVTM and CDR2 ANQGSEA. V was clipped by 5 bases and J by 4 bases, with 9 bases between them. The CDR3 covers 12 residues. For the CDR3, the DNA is TGCAGCGTTAGGAGCAGTTACAATGAGCAGTTCTTC. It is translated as CSVRSSYNEQFF.

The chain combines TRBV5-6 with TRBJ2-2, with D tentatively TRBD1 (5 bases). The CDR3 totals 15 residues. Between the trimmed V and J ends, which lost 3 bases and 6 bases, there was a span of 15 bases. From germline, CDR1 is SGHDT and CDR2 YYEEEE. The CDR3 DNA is TGTGCCAGCAGCTCGCAGGGTTTACGCGCCGGGGAGCTGTTTTTT. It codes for CASSSQGLRAGELFF.

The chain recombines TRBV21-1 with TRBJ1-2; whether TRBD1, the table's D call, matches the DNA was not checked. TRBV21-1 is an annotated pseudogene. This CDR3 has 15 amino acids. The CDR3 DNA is TGTGCCAGCAGCAAAGAGGGAAGGACAGTTTATGGCTACACCTTC. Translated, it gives CASSKEGRTVYGYTF.